Each of the 11 T cell receptor beta chains below was sequenced from the same sample in a study of T cells in women clearing cervical HPV infection. The repertoire was sequenced with immunoSEQ multiplex PCR; TCRdb's copy has only in-frame clones and lacks some. The repertoire table contains about 23,000 clones. Sequences were obtained from blood buffy coat. The receptor source for this set is a woman aged 18 to 75 with a cervical HPV16 infection that either progressed to CIN3+ or cleared (not recorded which).

The CDR3 loop is CASSLRTDRGGEQYF. The DNA read from the CDR3 is TGTGCCAGCAGCTTACGCACGGACAGGGGTGGCGAG. The chain links TRBV11-2 to TRBJ2-7; 9 nucleotides line up with TRBD1. The observed sequence ends 3 residues before the CDR3 terminus, with the missing tail filled in from the germline J gene. The CDR3 totals 15 residues. J gave up 6 bases and V 2 bases, and 8 bases lay outside the gene matches. Germline V CDR1 and CDR2: SGHAT, FQNNGV. The full variable domain, its missing parts supplied by reference TRBV11-2 and TRBJ2-7, is EAGVAQSPRYKIIEKRQSVAFWCNPISGHATLYWYQQILGQGPKLLIQFQNNGVVDDSQLPKDRFSAERLKGVDSTLKIQPAKLEDSAVYLCASSLRTDRGGEQYFGPGTRLTVT.

The sequenced part of the CDR3 DNA is TGTGCCAGCAGCTTAGAGACAGGGACCTACAATGAG. It codes for CASSLETGTYNE. The CDR3 as a whole reads CASSLETGTYNEQFF. The V and J genes are TRBV11-3 and TRBJ2-1; 7 positions agree with TRBD1. Sequencing ends 3 residues short of the CDR3 end; the germline J gene provides the rest. Per germline, CDR1 SGHNT and CDR2 YENEEA. V was pared by 0 bases and J by 2 bases, with 1 base of the junction left unmatched. This CDR3 is built from 15 residues.

About this clone: Read coverage stops 3 residues before the CDR3 terminus; the germline J gene supplies the remainder. The chain has TRBV19 and TRBJ1-1; D gene ambiguous. The germline V gene has CDR1 LNHDA and CDR2 SQIVND (reference sequence). V lost 5 bases, J lost 4 bases, and 8 bases lay in between. The CDR3 has 12 residues. This CDR3 reads CASSQASTEAFF. Partial CDR3 DNA: TGTGCCAGTAGTCAGGCCAGCACTGAA.

In regard to this clone: Coverage ceases 3 residues before the CDR3 finishes, and the germline J gene fills in the end. The gene calls are TRBV19 and TRBJ2-1; 8 bases match TRBD1. With V trimmed by 5 bases and J by 0 bases, 3 bases remained unmatched. The CDR3 spans 15 residues. Germline V gene sequence: CDR1 LNHDA, CDR2 SQIVND (reference sequence). The CDR3 loop is CASSRQGSSYNEQFF. The sequenced part of the CDR3 DNA is TGTGCCAGTAGTCGACAGGGGTCCTCCTACAATGAG.

Concerning this clone itself: From the germline J gene comes the end of the CDR3, since the read stops 3 residues before it. The rearrangement uses TRBV20-1 and TRBJ2-3; 8 bases line up with TRBD2. The CDR3 is made up of 17 amino acids. Germline V gene data show CDR1 as DFQATT and CDR2 as SNEGSKA (reference sequence). The trim removed 0 bases at V and 1 base at J, leaving 9 bases unmatched. This CDR3 reads CSARDRGSGTRTDTQYF. CDR3 DNA, as far as it was read: TGCAGTGCTAGAGATCGGGGTAGCGGGACACGCACAGATACG.

As for this clone: The CDR3 end falls 3 residues outside the read, so it is completed with the germline J gene. This rearrangement joins TRBV5-1 to TRBJ2-7; TRBD1 agrees at 7 bases. This CDR3 comprises 12 residues. CDR1 is SGHRS and CDR2 is YFSETQ in the germline V gene. Unmatched junction bases numbered 5, after V lost 8 bases and J lost 3 bases. CDR3: CASKGTDYEQYF. CDR3 DNA, as far as it was read: TGCGCCAGTAAAGGGACAGACTACGAG.

On this clone: The CDR3 extends 3 residues past the end of the read, so its final part is completed from the germline J gene. This chain links TRBV11-2 with TRBJ2-3; D may be TRBD1 (5 bases). The CDR3 totals 15 residues. The V gene lost 9 bases and the J gene lost 0 bases, with 16 bases spanning the gap. Looked up from germline, CDR1 is SGHAT and CDR2 is FQNNGV. The covered CDR3 bases are TGTGCCAGTAAGAAGGTGCAGGGTAGCACAGATACG. Amino acids: CASKKVQGSTDT. The entire CDR3 sequence reads CASKKVQGSTDTQYF.

The sequenced CDR3 bases are TGTGCCAGTAGTATAGCCGATGGCAGGCACTACGAG. This translates into CASSIADGRHYE. The complete CDR3 sequence is CASSIADGRHYEQYF. The gene calls are TRBV19 and TRBJ2-7; D is undetermined. The read gets to within 3 residues of the CDR3 end, and the germline J gene fills in the rest. The CDR3 is 15 amino acids. The V end was cut by 1 base, the J end by 3 bases, with 13 bases between. Germline values: CDR1 LNHDA, CDR2 SQIVND (reference sequence).

As to this clone: The read ends 3 residues shy of where the CDR3 ends; the end is completed using the germline J gene. The chain is built from TRBV7-6 and TRBJ1-2, with D possibly matching TRBD1 (5 bases). CDR3 size: 15 residues. Germline CDR1 reads SGHVS; CDR2 reads FNYEAQ. The CDR3 DNA, read in part, is TGTGCCAGCAGCTTATTTCCGGGGGATACCTACGAC. Encoded protein: CASSLFPGDTYD. The CDR3 reads in full as CASSLFPGDTYDYTF.

About this clone itself: The CDR3 is cut off 3 residues early in the read; its end comes from the germline J gene. This chain joins TRBV4-1 and TRBJ2-7; D possibly corresponds to TRBD2 (6 bases). V was trimmed by 0 bases and J by 6 bases, leaving 18 bases between them. CDR1 and CDR2 (germline): MGHRA, YSYEKL. The CDR3 spans 16 residues. The sequenced CDR3 bases are TGCGCCAGCAGCCAAGACCGACTAGGGCCCTATAGCGAG. Encoded protein: CASSQDRLGPYSE. The whole CDR3 protein is CASSQDRLGPYSEQYF.

On this clone itself: From the germline J gene comes the end of the CDR3, since the read stops 3 residues before it. The chain uses TRBV19 and TRBJ1-5; 7 bases match TRBD1. Germline assignment: CDR1 LNHDA and CDR2 SQIVND (reference sequence). The CDR3 runs 15 residues. Losses at the gene ends were 5 bases for V and 7 bases for J; bases not matched to a gene: 11. The CDR3 loop reads CASSGGQDRAQPQHF. CDR3 DNA, as far as it was read: TGTGCCAGTAGTGGAGGACAGGATAGAGCCCAGCCC.